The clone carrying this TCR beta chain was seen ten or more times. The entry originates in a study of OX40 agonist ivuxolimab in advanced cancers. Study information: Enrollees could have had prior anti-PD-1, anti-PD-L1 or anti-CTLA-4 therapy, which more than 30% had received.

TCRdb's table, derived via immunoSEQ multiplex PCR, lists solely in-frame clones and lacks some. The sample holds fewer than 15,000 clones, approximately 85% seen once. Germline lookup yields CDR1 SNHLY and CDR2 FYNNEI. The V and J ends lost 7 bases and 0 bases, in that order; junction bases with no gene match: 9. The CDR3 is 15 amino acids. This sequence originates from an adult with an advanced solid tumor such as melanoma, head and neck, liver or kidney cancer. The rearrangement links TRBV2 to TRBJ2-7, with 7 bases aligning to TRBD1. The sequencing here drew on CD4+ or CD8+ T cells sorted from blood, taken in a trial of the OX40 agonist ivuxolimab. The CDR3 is CASTLTGSSSYEQYF. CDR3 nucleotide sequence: TGTGCCAGCACCCTGACAGGGTCGAGCTCCTACGAGCAGTACTTC.